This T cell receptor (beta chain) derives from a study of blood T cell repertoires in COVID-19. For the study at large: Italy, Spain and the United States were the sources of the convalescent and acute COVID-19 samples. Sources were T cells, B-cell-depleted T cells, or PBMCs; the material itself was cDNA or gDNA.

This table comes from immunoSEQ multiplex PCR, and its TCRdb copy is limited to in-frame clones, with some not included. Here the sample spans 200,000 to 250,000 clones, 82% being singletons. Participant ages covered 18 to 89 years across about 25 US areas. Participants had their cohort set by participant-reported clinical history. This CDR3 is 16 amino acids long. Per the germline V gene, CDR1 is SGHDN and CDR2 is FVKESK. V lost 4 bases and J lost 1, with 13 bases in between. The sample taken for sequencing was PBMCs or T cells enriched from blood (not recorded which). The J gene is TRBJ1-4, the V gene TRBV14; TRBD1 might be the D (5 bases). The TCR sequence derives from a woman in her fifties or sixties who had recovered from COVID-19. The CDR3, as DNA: TGTGCCAGCAGCCCTCTCGGACAAGGAACTAATGAAAAACTGTTTTTT. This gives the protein CASSPLGQGTNEKLFF.